This TCR beta chain originates from a study of CD8 T cells in Susac syndrome. An amount of RNA that ranged from roughly 0.45 to 1 ug was reverse transcribed with random hexamers. TCRdb re-derived calls from the immunoSEQ multiplex PCR reads in MiXCR, one entry per CDR3 protein. The sample lists hundreds of thousands of distinct CDR3 sequences, about 95% occurring once. Germline assignment: CDR1 GTSNPN and CDR2 SVGIG (reference sequence). V trimming: 0 bases; J trimming: 5 bases; junction bases outside the gene matches: 4. The CDR3 has 14 amino acids. Specimen: CD4+ T cells from PBMCs. The V and J genes are TRBV30 and TRBJ2-7; 10 bases match TRBD1. The sequence came from a human donor with Susac syndrome. CDR3 nucleotides: TGTGCCTGGAGTGTAGGGACAGGGGAAGACGAGCAGTACTTC. This encodes CAWSVGTGEDEQYF.